The rows below give T cell receptor beta chains drawn from one sample of a study of T cell responses to AZD1222 COVID-19 vaccine. Measured with immunoSEQ multiplex PCR; TCRdb has only the in-frame clones, and not every one. The profile covers under 200,000 clones, with approximately 94% appearing a single time and 3.6% taken by the ten largest. The sequences come from peripheral blood, collected 28 days after the second dose of the MenACWY control vaccine. The receptor set was obtained from an adult who received the MenACWY meningococcal vaccine as a control. The CDR3 runs from the conserved cysteine through the conserved F or W. The order of the fields is J gene, D gene, clone size, V gene, CDR3 DNA, CDR3 protein. The D gene is left open where the match is weak. Not all rows give a size; the values are once, few, many and, for expanded clones, a class.

TRBJ2-5,.,once,TRBV14,TGTGCCAGCAGCCGAGCACAGGGCCGGCAAGAGACCCAGTACTTC,CASSRAQGRQETQYF
TRBJ1-2,.,.,TRBV3-1/TRBV3-2,TGTGCCAGCAGCCTTGGACTGGGGTCTAGGAGTGGCTACACCTTC,CASSLGLGSRSGYTF
TRBJ2-1,.,.,TRBV9,TGTGCCAGCAGCGGTTTCCGCAATGAGCAGTTCTTC,CASSGFRNEQFF
TRBJ2-3,TRBD2,.,TRBV7-2,TGTGCCAGCAGCTTAGTTAGCGGGAGTGGCACAGATACGCAGTATTTT,CASSLVSGSGTDTQYF
TRBJ1-2,TRBD1,.,TRBV10-2,TGCGCCAGCAGTGATACAGGGGGAGGCTATGGCTACACCTTC,CASSDTGGGYGYTF
TRBJ2-1,.,.,TRBV7-2,TGTGCCAGCAGCTTAAGTCAGGGAACATACAATGAGCAGTTCTTC,CASSLSQGTYNEQFF
TRBJ2-1,.,.,TRBV5-6,TGTGCCAGCAGCAACAGGGTCAATGAGCAGTTCTTC,CASSNRVNEQFF
TRBJ2-1,TRBD2,.,TRBV3-1/TRBV3-2,TGTGCCAGCAGCCCGGGGACGAGCGGGGTGGGGCCCTACAATGAGCAGTTCTTC,CASSPGTSGVGPYNEQFF
TRBJ2-3,.,.,TRBV9,TGTGCCAGCAGCCCAGCCCCGGGAGCCACAGATACGCAGTATTTT,CASSPAPGATDTQYF
TRBJ1-1,.,.,TRBV7-9,TGTGCCAGCAGCTTACAGCGGGACACTGAAGCTTTCTTT,CASSLQRDTEAFF
TRBJ2-5,TRBD1,.,TRBV11-3,TGTGCCAGCAGCCCACGACAGGGGCGCTCGTTCCAAGAGACCCAGTACTTC,CASSPRQGRSFQETQYF
TRBJ2-3,TRBD1,.,TRBV6-5,TGTGCCAGCAGTTCTGCGACGGGACAGATTACAGATACGCAGTATTTT,CASSSATGQITDTQYF
TRBJ2-1,TRBD2,.,TRBV28,TGTGCCAGCAAGGGTGGCGGGAGCCAATACAATGAGCAGTTCTTC,CASKGGGSQYNEQFF
TRBJ1-1,.,.,TRBV10-2,TGCGCCAGCAGCTGGGGACAGAACACTGAAGCTTTCTTT,CASSWGQNTEAFF
TRBJ1-1,.,.,TRBV29-1,TGCAGCGTTGCACAGACTAACACTGAAGCTTTCTTT,CSVAQTNTEAFF
TRBJ1-3,.,.,TRBV3-1/TRBV3-2,TGTGCCAGCAGCCAAGACTCTAGCTCTGGAAACACCATATATTTT,CASSQDSSSGNTIYF
TRBJ2-7,.,.,TRBV10-3,TGTGCCATCAGGGTCCAGGGGTCCTACGAGCAGTACTTC,CAIRVQGSYEQYF
TRBJ2-2,.,.,TRBV10-3,TGTGCCATCAGTCGTGGGGAGTACACCGGGGAGCTGTTTTTT,CAISRGEYTGELFF
TRBJ2-2,TRBD2,.,TRBV3-1/TRBV3-2,TGTGCCAGCAGCCAAACGGGACTAGCGGGAGTAGGGGAGCTGTTTTTT,CASSQTGLAGVGELFF
TRBJ1-5,.,.,TRBV19,TGTGCCGTAAGAAATGCAGTGATGCCCAATCAGCCCCAGCATTTT,CAVRNAVMPNQPQHF
TRBJ2-5,TRBD2,.,TRBV5-1,TGCGCCAGCAGCTTACTTAGCGCCCGGGGGGGCAAAGAGACCCAGTACTTC,CASSLLSARGGKETQYF
TRBJ1-1,.,.,TRBV12-5,TGTGCTAGTGGTCAGGACGCTCGGAACACTGAAGCTTTCTTT,CASGQDARNTEAFF
TRBJ1-1,.,once,TRBV16,TGTGCCAGCAGGGGGCTCAGTGAAGCTTTCTTT,CASRGLSEAFF
TRBJ2-1,TRBD2,.,TRBV19,TGTGCCAGTAGTATCCTTAGCGGGGACAATGAGCAGTTCTTC,CASSILSGDNEQFF
TRBJ2-3,TRBD1,.,TRBV27,TGTGCCAGCAGGCCAGACAGGGGGTACACAGATACGCAGTATTTT,CASRPDRGYTDTQYF
TRBJ1-4,.,.,TRBV7-9,TGTGCCAGCAGCTACGGGACGGGGAATGAAAAACTGTTTTTT,CASSYGTGNEKLFF
TRBJ1-4,.,.,TRBV5-1,TGCGCCAGCAGCTTGGCCGGGTTTAATGAAAAACTGTTTTTT,CASSLAGFNEKLFF
TRBJ1-1,.,.,TRBV5-4,TGTGCCAGCAGCTTGGCCACCAGGGCGAACACTGAAGCTTTCTTT,CASSLATRANTEAFF
TRBJ1-2,.,.,TRBV19,TGTGCCAGCGCCGGGAGCCGAGCTAACTATGGCTACACCTTC,CASAGSRANYGYTF
TRBJ2-2,.,.,TRBV11-2,TGTGCCAGCAGCTTAGACCGCGGACTGGGGTCCGGGGAGCTGTTTTTT,CASSLDRGLGSGELFF
TRBJ2-7,.,.,TRBV5-1,TGCGCCAGCAGCTGGGACATTGCCTACGAGCAGTACTTC,CASSWDIAYEQYF
TRBJ2-7,TRBD1,.,TRBV7-6,TGTGCCAGCAGCTTAGGGGGACAGGGGCCCTACGAGCAGTACTTC,CASSLGGQGPYEQYF
TRBJ1-5,.,.,TRBV6-2/TRBV6-3,TGTGCCAGCAGTTACCTGGCGAGGGATCAGCCCCAGCATTTT,CASSYLARDQPQHF
TRBJ2-7,TRBD1,.,TRBV7-9,TGTGCCAGCAGCTCTACCGACAGGGGGCAATACGAGCAGTACTTC,CASSSTDRGQYEQYF
TRBJ2-1,.,.,TRBV18,TGTGCCAGCTCACCACCGTCATCCTCCTGGGAGCAGTTCTTC,CASSPPSSSWEQFF
TRBJ2-2,.,.,TRBV6-5,TGTGCCAGCAGTTCGGCGACGAACACCGGGGAGCTGTTTTTT,CASSSATNTGELFF
TRBJ1-1,.,.,TRBV29-1,TGCAGCGTTGAACTGGAATCACAGCAGGCTTTCTTT,CSVELESQQAFF
TRBJ1-1,.,.,TRBV27,TGTGCCAGGGTAAGGGGGGCTAGGTTTGAAGCTTTCTTT,CARVRGARFEAFF
TRBJ2-1,TRBD2,.,TRBV6-2/TRBV6-3,TGTGCCAGCAGTTACGGTAGCGGGAGGGCTAGAGAAAATGAGCAGTTCTTC,CASSYGSGRARENEQFF
TRBJ2-7,TRBD1,few,TRBV4-1,TGCGCCAGCAGCCCCTGGACAGGGGATTCCTACGAGCAGTACTTC,CASSPWTGDSYEQYF
TRBJ1-2,TRBD1,once,TRBV11-1,TGTGCCAGCAGCCGCTTAGGGACAGGACCTTATGGCTACACCTTC,CASSRLGTGPYGYTF
TRBJ1-1,.,.,TRBV18,TGTGCCAGCTCACCCACAAAATCCACAGCGAACACTGAAGCTTTCTTT,CASSPTKSTANTEAFF
TRBJ1-1,.,.,TRBV18,TGTGCCAGCTCACCGGGGGGGTACGAAGCTTTCTTT,CASSPGGYEAFF
TRBJ1-3,TRBD1,once,TRBV18,TGTGCCAGCTCACCGGAACAGGGGATGTGGGGAAACACCATATATTTT,CASSPEQGMWGNTIYF
TRBJ2-7,.,.,TRBV5-1,TGCGCCAGCAGCTATACAGGCTCCGAGGCGTACGAGCAGTACTTC,CASSYTGSEAYEQYF